This is a list of T cell receptor beta chains from one sample in a study of patients and donors after allogeneic stem cell transplantation. Using its own MiXCR run on the RT-PCR reads, TCRdb lists one record per CDR3 protein. The sample comprises 84,000 or so distinct CDR3 sequences, approximately 49% of which are singletons, and 60% to 65% rests with the top ten. The sequenced sample was blood, either unsorted or a sorted T cell fraction (not recorded which). The receptors originated from a human donor who was either an allogeneic HSCT recipient or a stem cell or donor lymphocyte infusion donor (not recorded which). It is not recorded whose cells these are; they may come from a transplant donor. Each CDR3 is given without its conserved first and last residue.

J: TRBJ2-3
V: TRBV12-3/TRBV12-4
CDR3: ASKWGGTDTQY

J: TRBJ2-1
V: TRBV4-1
CDR3: ASSQGDNEQF

J: TRBJ1-2
V: TRBV5-1
CDR3: ASSLGQGGGYT

J: TRBJ1-2
V: TRBV4-3
CDR3: ASSSGTGATNYGYT

J: TRBJ1-4
V: TRBV7-8
CDR3: ASSLAQGGDSNYREKLF

J: TRBJ1-2
V: TRBV27
CDR3: ASSLAGPIYGYT

J: TRBJ2-5
V: TRBV7-2
CDR3: ASSLRGMEETQY

J: TRBJ1-3
V: TRBV3-1
CDR3: ASSQDGRSGNTIY

J: TRBJ2-2
V: TRBV6-5
CDR3: ASSFGLNTGELF

J: TRBJ1-6
V: TRBV27
CDR3: ASGRGDSSSSPLH

J: TRBJ1-5
V: TRBV12-3/TRBV12-4
CDR3: ASSPRRGQGSIRNQPQH

J: TRBJ2-6
V: TRBV9
CDR3: ASSVVGGRSGANVLT

J: TRBJ2-1
V: TRBV3-1
CDR3: ASSQAALTSYNEQF

J: TRBJ2-3
V: TRBV7-9
CDR3: ATPGLAGTDTQY

J: TRBJ1-1
V: TRBV6-2/TRBV6-3
CDR3: ASQRDNLNTEAF

J: TRBJ1-1
V: TRBV5-6
CDR3: ASSFTALEAF

J: TRBJ1-2
V: TRBV5-5
CDR3: ASSFRVSYGYT

J: TRBJ2-5
V: TRBV20-1
CDR3: SARVAGEEETQY

J: TRBJ1-1
V: TRBV6-6
CDR3: ASRYLNTEAF

J: TRBJ2-1
V: TRBV6-6
CDR3: ASSYSTSLSYNEQF

J: TRBJ2-1
V: TRBV20-1
CDR3: SAAGAGLLPYNEQF

J: TRBJ1-1
V: TRBV28
CDR3: ASSSPPKNTEAF

J: TRBJ1-6
V: TRBV4-1
CDR3: ASSQEQASSYNSPLH

J: TRBJ1-2
V: TRBV20-1
CDR3: SARGGGENYGYT

J: TRBJ1-5
V: TRBV5-1
CDR3: ASSLTGEADQPQH

J: TRBJ1-1
V: TRBV29-1
CDR3: SAPGIGAEAF

J: TRBJ2-3
V: TRBV12-3/TRBV12-4
CDR3: ASTSGEIGTDTQY

J: TRBJ1-6
V: TRBV7-2
CDR3: ASSGRRGPNSPLH

J: TRBJ1-2
V: TRBV12-3/TRBV12-4
CDR3: ASSSTGPGGYGYT

J: TRBJ1-2
V: TRBV18
CDR3: ASSPSLPRGSYGYT

J: TRBJ1-5
V: TRBV9
CDR3: ASSVYSSNQPQH

J: TRBJ1-1
V: TRBV6-6
CDR3: ASSPTEVLNTEAF

J: TRBJ1-2
V: TRBV24-1
CDR3: ATSEHLNYGYT

J: TRBJ2-1
V: TRBV7-8
CDR3: ASSLQLAGGYNEQF

J: TRBJ1-5
V: TRBV4-2
CDR3: ASSQDNAGNQPQH

J: TRBJ2-1
V: TRBV7-2
CDR3: ASSYTAGVNEQF